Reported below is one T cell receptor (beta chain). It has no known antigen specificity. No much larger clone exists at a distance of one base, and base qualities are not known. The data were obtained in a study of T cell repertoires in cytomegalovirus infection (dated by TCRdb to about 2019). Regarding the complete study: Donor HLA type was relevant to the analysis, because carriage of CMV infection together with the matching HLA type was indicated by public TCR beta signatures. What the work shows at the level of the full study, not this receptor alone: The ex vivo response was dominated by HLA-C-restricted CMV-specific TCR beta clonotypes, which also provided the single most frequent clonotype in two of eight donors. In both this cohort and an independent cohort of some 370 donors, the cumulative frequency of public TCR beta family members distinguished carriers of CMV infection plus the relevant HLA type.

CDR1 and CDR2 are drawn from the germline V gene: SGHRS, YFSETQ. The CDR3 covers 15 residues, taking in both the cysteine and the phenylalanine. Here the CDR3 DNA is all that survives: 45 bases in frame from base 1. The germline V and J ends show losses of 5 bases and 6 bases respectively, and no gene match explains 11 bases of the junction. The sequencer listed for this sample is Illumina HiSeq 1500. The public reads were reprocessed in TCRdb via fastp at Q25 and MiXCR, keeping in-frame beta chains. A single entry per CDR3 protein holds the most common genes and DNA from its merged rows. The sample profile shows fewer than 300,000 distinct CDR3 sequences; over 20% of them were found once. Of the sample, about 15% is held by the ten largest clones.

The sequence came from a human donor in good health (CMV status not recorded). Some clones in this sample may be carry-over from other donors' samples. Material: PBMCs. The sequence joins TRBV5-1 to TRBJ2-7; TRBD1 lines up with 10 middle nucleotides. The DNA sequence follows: TGCGCCAGCAGGGGACCGGGACAGGGGAGAAGCGAGCAGTACTTC. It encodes CASRGPGQGRSEQYF.